This T cell receptor beta chain comes out of a study of cytomegalovirus exposure and HLA in healthy donors. Use of 60 Vbeta and 13 Jbeta primers characterized the PCR. Only in-frame clones appear in the TCRdb table, and some are missing; sequencing was by immunoSEQ multiplex PCR. The sample yields some 63,000 clones, approximately 80% seen once. V lost 5 bases, J lost 7 bases, and 5 bases stayed unmatched. The CDR3 runs to 13 residues. Germline lookup yields CDR1 SEHNR and CDR2 FQNEAQ (reference sequence). This clone was seen a single time. Its antigen is not known. Findings of the study overall: Investigators reported 150 to 200 TCR beta chains as tied to cytomegalovirus.

The rearrangement uses TRBV7-9 and TRBJ2-1, with 7 positions matching TRBD2. The sequence derives from a human donor in good health. Material for sequencing was PBMCs. The CDR3 protein is CASSPGTNNEQFF. The DNA of the CDR3 is TGTGCCAGCAGCCCCGGGACTAATAATGAGCAGTTCTTC.